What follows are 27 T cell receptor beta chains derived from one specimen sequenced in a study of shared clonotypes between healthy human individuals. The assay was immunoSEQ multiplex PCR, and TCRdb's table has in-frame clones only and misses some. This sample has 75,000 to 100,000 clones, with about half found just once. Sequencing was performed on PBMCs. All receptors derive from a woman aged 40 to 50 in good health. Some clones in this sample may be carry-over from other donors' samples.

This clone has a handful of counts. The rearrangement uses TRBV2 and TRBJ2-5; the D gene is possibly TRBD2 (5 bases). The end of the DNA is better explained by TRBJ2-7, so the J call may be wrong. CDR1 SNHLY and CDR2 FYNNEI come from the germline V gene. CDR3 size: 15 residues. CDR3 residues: CASSERRRSSYEQYF. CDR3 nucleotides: TGTGCCAGCAGTGAGAGGCGGAGGTCCTCCTACGAGCAGTACTTC.

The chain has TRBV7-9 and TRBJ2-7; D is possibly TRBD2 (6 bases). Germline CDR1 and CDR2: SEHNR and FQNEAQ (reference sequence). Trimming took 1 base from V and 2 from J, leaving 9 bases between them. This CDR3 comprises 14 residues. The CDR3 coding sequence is TGTGCCAGCAGCTTAGGGGAGGTAGCCTACGAGCAGTACTTC. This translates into CASSLGEVAYEQYF. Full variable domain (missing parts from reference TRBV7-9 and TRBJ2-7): DTGVSQNPRHKITKRGQNVTFRCDPISEHNRLYWYRQTLGQGPEFLTYFQNEAQLEKSRLLSDRFSAERPKGSFSTLEIQRTEQGDSAMYLCASSLGEVAYEQYFGPGTRLTVT.

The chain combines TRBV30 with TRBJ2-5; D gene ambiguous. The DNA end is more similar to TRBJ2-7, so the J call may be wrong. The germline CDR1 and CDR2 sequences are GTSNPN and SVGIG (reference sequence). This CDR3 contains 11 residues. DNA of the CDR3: TGTGCCTGGAGTACCGCCTACGAGCAGTACTTC. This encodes CAWSTAYEQYF.

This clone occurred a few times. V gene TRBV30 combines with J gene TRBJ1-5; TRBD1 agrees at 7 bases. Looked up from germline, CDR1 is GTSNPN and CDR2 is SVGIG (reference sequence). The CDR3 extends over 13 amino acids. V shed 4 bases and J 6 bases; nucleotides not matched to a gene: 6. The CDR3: CAWNDREGQPQHF. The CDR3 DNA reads TGTGCCTGGAACGACAGGGAGGGTCAGCCCCAGCATTTT.

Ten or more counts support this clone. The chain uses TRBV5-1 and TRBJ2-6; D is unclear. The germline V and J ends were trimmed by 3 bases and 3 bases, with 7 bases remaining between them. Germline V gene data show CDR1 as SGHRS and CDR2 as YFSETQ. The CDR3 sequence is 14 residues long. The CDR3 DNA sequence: TGCGCCAGCAGCTCCTATGGTGGGGCCAACGTCCTGACTTTC. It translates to CASSSYGGANVLTF.

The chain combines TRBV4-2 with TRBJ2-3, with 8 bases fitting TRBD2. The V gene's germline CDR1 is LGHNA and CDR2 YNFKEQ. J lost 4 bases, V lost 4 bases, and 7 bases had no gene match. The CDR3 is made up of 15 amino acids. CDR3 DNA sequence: TGTGCCAGCAGCCCCCGACTAGCGACCGCAGATACGCAGTATTTT. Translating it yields CASSPRLATADTQYF.

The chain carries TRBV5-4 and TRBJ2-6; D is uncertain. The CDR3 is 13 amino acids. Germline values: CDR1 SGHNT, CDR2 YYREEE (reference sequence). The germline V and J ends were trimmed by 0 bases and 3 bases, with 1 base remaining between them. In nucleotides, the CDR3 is TGTGCCAGCAGCTTGGTTGGGGCCAACGTCCTGACTTTC. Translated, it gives CASSLVGANVLTF.

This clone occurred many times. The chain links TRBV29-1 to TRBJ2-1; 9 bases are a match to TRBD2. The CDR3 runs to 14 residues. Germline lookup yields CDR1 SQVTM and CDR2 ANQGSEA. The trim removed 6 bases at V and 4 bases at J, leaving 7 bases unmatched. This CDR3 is CSVRSGSGYNEQFF. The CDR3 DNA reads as TGCAGCGTCCGTAGCGGGAGTGGTTACAATGAGCAGTTCTTC.

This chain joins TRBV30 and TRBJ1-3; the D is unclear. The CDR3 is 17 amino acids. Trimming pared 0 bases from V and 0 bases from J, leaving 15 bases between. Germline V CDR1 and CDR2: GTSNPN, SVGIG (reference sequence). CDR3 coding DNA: TGTGCCTGGAGTGTGCCTACCGGGCAGAGCTCTGGAAACACCATATATTTT. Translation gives CAWSVPTGQSSGNTIYF.

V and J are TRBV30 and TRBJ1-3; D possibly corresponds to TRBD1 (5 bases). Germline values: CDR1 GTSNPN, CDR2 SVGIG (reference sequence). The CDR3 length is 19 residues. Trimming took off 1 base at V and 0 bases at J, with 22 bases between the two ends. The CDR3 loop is CAWSGRALGGKSSGNTIYF. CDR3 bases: TGTGCCTGGAGTGGAAGGGCCCTCGGGGGGAAAAGCTCTGGAAACACCATATATTTT.

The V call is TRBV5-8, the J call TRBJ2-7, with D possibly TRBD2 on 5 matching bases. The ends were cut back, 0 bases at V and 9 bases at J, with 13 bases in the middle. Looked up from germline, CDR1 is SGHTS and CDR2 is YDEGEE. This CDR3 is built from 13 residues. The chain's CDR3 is CASSLGLLEGQYF. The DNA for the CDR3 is TGTGCCAGCAGCTTGGGACTATTAGAAGGGCAGTACTTC.

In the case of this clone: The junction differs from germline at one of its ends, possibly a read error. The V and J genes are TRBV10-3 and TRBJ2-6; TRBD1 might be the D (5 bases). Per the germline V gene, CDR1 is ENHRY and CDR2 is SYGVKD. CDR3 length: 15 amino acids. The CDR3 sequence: CASSDDSSGANVLTF. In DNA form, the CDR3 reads TGTGCCAGCAGTGACGACAGCTCTGGGGCCAACGTCCTGACTTTC.

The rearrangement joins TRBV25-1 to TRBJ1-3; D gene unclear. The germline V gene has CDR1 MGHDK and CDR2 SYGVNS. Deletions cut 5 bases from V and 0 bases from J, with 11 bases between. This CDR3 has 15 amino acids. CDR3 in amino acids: CASSPQADSGNTIYF. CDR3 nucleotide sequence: TGTGCCAGCAGTCCTCAGGCCGACTCTGGAAACACCATATATTTT.

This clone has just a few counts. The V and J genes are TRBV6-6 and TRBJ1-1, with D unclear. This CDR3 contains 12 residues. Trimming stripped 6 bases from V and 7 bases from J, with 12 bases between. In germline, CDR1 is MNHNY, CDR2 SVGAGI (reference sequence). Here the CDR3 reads CASSPTLIEAFF. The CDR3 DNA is TGTGCCAGCAGCCCAACCCTGATTGAAGCTTTCTTT.

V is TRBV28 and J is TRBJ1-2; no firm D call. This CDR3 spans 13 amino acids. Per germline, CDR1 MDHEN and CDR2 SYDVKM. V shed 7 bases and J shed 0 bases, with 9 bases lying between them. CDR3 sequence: CASNLGANYGYTF. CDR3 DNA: TGTGCCAGCAACCTTGGGGCTAACTATGGCTACACCTTC.

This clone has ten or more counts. In nucleotides, the CDR3 is TGTGCCAGCAGCAAAGCGATGCTCCGGGACAGCAGTTTGAACACTGAAGCTTTCTTT. Translated: CASSKAMLRDSSLNTEAFF. The chain uses TRBV21-1 and TRBJ1-1; the table's D call, TRBD1, was not checked against the DNA. TRBV21-1 is given as a pseudogene. This CDR3 comprises 19 residues.

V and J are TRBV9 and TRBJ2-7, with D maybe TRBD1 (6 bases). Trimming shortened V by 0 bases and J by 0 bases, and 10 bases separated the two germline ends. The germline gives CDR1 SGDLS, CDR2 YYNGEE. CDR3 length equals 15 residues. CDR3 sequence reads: CASSVGDIASYEQYF. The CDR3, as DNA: TGTGCCAGCAGCGTAGGGGACATCGCCTCCTACGAGCAGTACTTC.

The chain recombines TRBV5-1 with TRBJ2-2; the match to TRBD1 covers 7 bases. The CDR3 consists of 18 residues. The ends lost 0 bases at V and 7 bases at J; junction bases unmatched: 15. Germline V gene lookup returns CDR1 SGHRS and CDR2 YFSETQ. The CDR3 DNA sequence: TGCGCCAGCAGCTTGGCCGGCCCCAGACAGGGTACGGGCGGGGAGCTGTTTTTT. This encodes CASSLAGPRQGTGGELFF.

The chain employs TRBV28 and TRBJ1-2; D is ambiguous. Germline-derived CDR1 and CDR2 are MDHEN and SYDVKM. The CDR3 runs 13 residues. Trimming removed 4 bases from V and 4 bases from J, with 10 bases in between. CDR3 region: CASSSSDVYGYTF. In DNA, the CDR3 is TGTGCCAGCAGTTCCTCGGATGTCTATGGCTACACCTTC.

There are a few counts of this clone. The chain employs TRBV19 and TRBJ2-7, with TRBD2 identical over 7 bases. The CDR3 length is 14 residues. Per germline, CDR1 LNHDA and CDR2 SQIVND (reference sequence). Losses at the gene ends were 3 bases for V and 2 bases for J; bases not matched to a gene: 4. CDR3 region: CASSMGRGPYEQYF. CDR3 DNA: TGTGCCAGTAGTATGGGGAGGGGCCCCTACGAGCAGTACTTC.

The CDR3 DNA reads TGCAGCGTGAGGACAGCCTACGAGCAGTACTTC. It translates to CSVRTAYEQYF. The chain recombines TRBV29-1 with TRBJ2-7; D is perhaps TRBD1 (6 bases). The V end lost 6 bases, the J end lost 2 bases, and 8 bases lay between the germline ends. CDR3 length equals 11 residues. The germline gives CDR1 SQVTM, CDR2 ANQGSEA.

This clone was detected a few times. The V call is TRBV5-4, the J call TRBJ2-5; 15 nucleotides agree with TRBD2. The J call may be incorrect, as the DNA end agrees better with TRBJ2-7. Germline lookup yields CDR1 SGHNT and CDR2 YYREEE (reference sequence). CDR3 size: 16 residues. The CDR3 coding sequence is TGTGCCAGCAGCCCCCCCGGGACTAGCGGGAGGTACGAGCAGTACTTC. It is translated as CASSPPGTSGRYEQYF.

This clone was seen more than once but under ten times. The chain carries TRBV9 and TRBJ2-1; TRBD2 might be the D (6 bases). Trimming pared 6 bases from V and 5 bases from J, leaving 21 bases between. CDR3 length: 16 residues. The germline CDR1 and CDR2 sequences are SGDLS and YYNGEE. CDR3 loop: CASNAGSVSGNNEQFF. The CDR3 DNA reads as TGTGCCAGCAACGCGGGAAGTGTGTCTGGAAACAATGAGCAGTTCTTC.

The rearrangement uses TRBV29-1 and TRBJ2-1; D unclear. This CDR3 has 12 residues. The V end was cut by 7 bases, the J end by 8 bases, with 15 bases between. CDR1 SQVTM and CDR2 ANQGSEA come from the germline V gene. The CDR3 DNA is TGCAGCGCCTCCACCACTGGATATGAGCAGTTCTTC. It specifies CSASTTGYEQFF.

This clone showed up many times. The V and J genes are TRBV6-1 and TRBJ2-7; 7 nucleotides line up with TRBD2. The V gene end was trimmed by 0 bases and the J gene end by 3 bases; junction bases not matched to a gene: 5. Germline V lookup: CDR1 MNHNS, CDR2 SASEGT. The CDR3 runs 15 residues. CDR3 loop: CASSEAGGGGYEQYF. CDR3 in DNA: TGTGCCAGCAGTGAAGCCGGCGGGGGAGGCTACGAGCAGTACTTC.

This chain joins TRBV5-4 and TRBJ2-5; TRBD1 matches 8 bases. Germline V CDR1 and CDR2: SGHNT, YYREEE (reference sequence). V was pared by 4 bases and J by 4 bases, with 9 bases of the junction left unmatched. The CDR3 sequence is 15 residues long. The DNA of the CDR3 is TGTGCCAGCAGCAGGTTCCAGGGGGCGGGAGAGACCCAGTACTTC. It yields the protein CASSRFQGAGETQYF.

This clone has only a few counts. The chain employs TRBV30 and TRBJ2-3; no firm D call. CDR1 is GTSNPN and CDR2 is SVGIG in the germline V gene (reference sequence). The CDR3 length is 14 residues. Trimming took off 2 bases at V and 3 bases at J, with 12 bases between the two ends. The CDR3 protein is CAWSIGHPTDTQYF. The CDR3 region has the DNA TGTGCCTGGAGTATTGGCCACCCGACAGATACGCAGTATTTT. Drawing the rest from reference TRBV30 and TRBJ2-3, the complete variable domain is SQTIHQWPATLVQPVGSPLSLECTVEGTSNPNLYWYRQAAGRGLQLLFYSVGIGQISSEVPQNLSASRPQDRQFILSSKKLLLSDSGFYLCAWSIGHPTDTQYFGPGTRLTVL.